This T cell receptor beta chain was sequenced during a study of T-cell reconstitution after alpha-beta-depleted transplantation in children. This sample's TCRbeta library carried unique molecular identifier barcodes. TCRdb redid the calling of the PCR reads with MiXCR, one entry per CDR3 protein. The repertoire holds 250,000 to 400,000 distinct CDR3 sequences, with approximately 23% as singletons. Trimming pared 0 bases from V and 3 bases from J, leaving 12 bases between. Germline CDR1 reads SGHAT; CDR2 reads FQDESV (reference sequence). The CDR3 covers 15 residues. Study outcomes and limitations: Newly made T cells mostly supplied T-cell counts and diversity one year after transplant. High day-60 TCRbeta diversity in some patients came from surviving recipient T cells and thymic progenitors. Expanded clones from the graft, numbering several hundred, reportedly supplied alpha-beta T cells about two months after transplant.

This clonotype occurred a few times. The antigen is unknown. This clonotype was sampled from a male patient younger than 18 who had a stem cell transplant for acute lymphoblastic leukemia, so the T cells may come from the graft donor. Sequenced material: PBMCs, mostly from graft donor cells, taken 180 days after TCRalphabeta/CD19-depleted stem cell transplant. V gene TRBV11-1 combines with J gene TRBJ2-7; perhaps TRBD2 as D (5 bases). CDR3 residues: CASSLAPEANYEQYF. For the CDR3, the DNA is TGTGCCAGCAGCTTAGCGCCGGAGGCGAACTACGAGCAGTACTTC.